This entry lists 30 T cell receptor beta chains sequenced from one sample in a study of OX40 agonist ivuxolimab in advanced cancers. Libraries were prepared by immunoSEQ multiplex PCR; TCRdb keeps only in-frame clonotypes and omits some of them. The profile shows 68,000 or so clones, approximately 88% of them singletons. The specimen comprised CD4+ or CD8+ T cells sorted from blood, sampled in a trial of the OX40 agonist ivuxolimab. The receptor set was obtained from an adult with an advanced solid tumor such as melanoma, head and neck, liver or kidney cancer.

This clone was counted a few times. The chain joins TRBV18 to TRBJ2-5, with 13 bases fitting TRBD2. Trimming took 4 bases from V and 4 from J; bases not matched to a gene: 6. The CDR3 is made up of 16 amino acids. The germline V gene encodes CDR1 KGHSH and CDR2 LQKENI. In nucleotides, the CDR3 is TGTGCCAGCTCACACCCCGGACTAGCGGGGGCAGAGACCCAGTACTTC. Protein: CASSHPGLAGAETQYF.

The CDR3 nucleotides are TGTGCCAGCAGAACCGCCGCCGGGGGTAACTATGGCTACACCTTC. Translating gives CASRTAAGGNYGYTF. The rearrangement uses TRBV28 and TRBJ1-2; D possibly corresponds to TRBD1 (5 bases). This CDR3 spans 15 amino acids. The germline gives CDR1 MDHEN, CDR2 SYDVKM. Trimming removed 6 bases from V and 1 base from J, with 15 bases in between.

Note on this clone: The junction differs from germline at one of its ends, possibly a read error. The genes are TRBV11-2 and TRBJ2-7; possible D gene TRBD1, 6 bases. The CDR3 runs to 13 residues. Germline lookup yields CDR1 SGHAT and CDR2 FQNNGV. The CDR3 region is CASSVDRSDEQYF. In DNA, the CDR3 is TGTGCCAGCAGCGTAGACAGGTCGGACGAGCAGTACTTC.

This clone was detected a few times. The chain combines TRBV29-1 with TRBJ2-3; TRBD2 matches 8 bases. V trimming: 5 bases; J trimming: 5 bases; junction bases outside the gene matches: 6. This CDR3 has 13 amino acids. Germline assignment: CDR1 SQVTM and CDR2 ANQGSEA. The CDR3: CSVRGGAGDTQYF. In DNA, the CDR3 is TGCAGCGTTCGGGGGGGGGCCGGAGATACGCAGTATTTT.

This rearrangement joins TRBV12-5 to TRBJ1-5; weak D call: TRBD1 (5 bases). Germline V gene lookup returns CDR1 LGHNT and CDR2 FRNRAP. Deletions cut 6 bases from V and 3 bases from J, with 9 bases between. CDR3 length: 13 amino acids. CDR3 in amino acids: CASGRGPNQPQHF. The CDR3 bases are TGTGCTAGTGGCCGGGGCCCCAATCAGCCCCAGCATTTT.

This clone was observed a handful of times. This chain connects TRBV29-1 to TRBJ2-7, with D maybe TRBD2 (6 bases). Trimming stripped 4 bases from V and 6 bases from J, with 19 bases between. The CDR3 sequence is 14 residues long. Germline lookup yields CDR1 SQVTM and CDR2 ANQGSEA. The CDR3 spells CSVGREKEAFEQYF. CDR3 DNA sequence: TGCAGCGTTGGGAGGGAGAAGGAGGCGTTCGAGCAGTACTTC.

The rearrangement links TRBV5-4 to TRBJ2-7, with 14 bases fitting TRBD2. CDR1 and CDR2 (germline): SGHNT, YYREEE (reference sequence). The V and J ends lost 0 bases and 4 bases, in that order; junction bases with no gene match: 6. The CDR3 has 17 amino acids. CDR3 amino acids: CASSLAPTSGRGYEQYF. DNA of the CDR3: TGTGCCAGCAGCTTGGCCCCGACTAGCGGGAGGGGGTACGAGCAGTACTTC. The complete variable domain, with remaining parts taken from reference TRBV5-4 and TRBJ2-7, reads ETGVTQSPTHLIKTRGQQVTLRCSSQSGHNTVSWYQQALGQGPQFIFQYYREEENGRGNFPPRFSGLQFPNYSSELNVNALELDDSALYLCASSLAPTSGRGYEQYFGPGTRLTVT.

The chain recombines TRBV5-4 with TRBJ1-4, with D tentatively TRBD1 (6 bases). Per germline, CDR1 SGHNT and CDR2 YYREEE (reference sequence). Between the trimmed V and J ends, which lost 4 bases and 0 bases, there was a span of 13 bases. CDR3 length: 16 amino acids. The CDR3 here is CASSRRDTATNEKLFF. DNA for the CDR3: TGTGCCAGCAGCCGCCGGGACACCGCAACTAATGAAAAACTGTTTTTT. Full variable domain (rest looked up from reference TRBV5-4 and TRBJ1-4): ETGVTQSPTHLIKTRGQQVTLRCSSQSGHNTVSWYQQALGQGPQFIFQYYREEENGRGNFPPRFSGLQFPNYSSELNVNALELDDSALYLCASSRRDTATNEKLFFGSGTQLSVL.

The J gene is TRBJ2-7, the V gene TRBV6-5; TRBD1 matches at 9 bases. CDR1 MNHEY and CDR2 SVGAGI come from the germline V gene. V shed 2 bases, J shed 5 bases, and the junction held 10 bases outside the gene matches. CDR3 size: 16 residues. For the CDR3, the DNA is TGTGCCAGCAGTTACGGCCCCGGGACAGGGTGGGACGAGCAGTACTTC. Protein product: CASSYGPGTGWDEQYF.

V is TRBV25-1 and J is TRBJ1-2, with TRBD1 matching over 9 bases. The CDR3 consists of 14 residues. V was clipped by 7 bases and J by 8 bases; unmatched bases: 11. Germline loops: CDR1 MGHDK, CDR2 SYGVNS. DNA for the CDR3: TGTGCCAGCACCCCTGGGACAGGGAGGAAGGGCTACACCTTC. Translating gives CASTPGTGRKGYTF.

The gene calls are TRBV18 and TRBJ2-1; D is perhaps TRBD1 (6 bases). The CDR3 runs 13 residues. Deletions cut 4 bases from V and 4 bases from J, with 8 bases between. Germline CDR1 KGHSH, CDR2 LQKENI. The CDR3 DNA reads as TGTGCCAGCTCACTAGGACAGTACAATGAGCAGTTCTTC. This gives the protein CASSLGQYNEQFF. The whole variable domain, filled in from reference TRBV18 and TRBJ2-1, reads NAGVMQNPRHLVRRRGQEARLRCSPMKGHSHVYWYRQLPEEGLKFMVYLQKENIIDESGMPKERFSAEFPKEGPSILRIQQVVRGDSAAYFCASSLGQYNEQFFGPGTRLTVL.

The chain has TRBV11-2 and TRBJ2-2, with TRBD2 identical over 8 bases. The CDR3 contains 16 residues. In germline, CDR1 is SGHAT, CDR2 FQNNGV. J was trimmed by 0 bases and V by 1 base; bases with no gene match: 1. The CDR3 DNA reads as TGTGCCAGCAGCTTAGTTAGCGGGACGAACACCGGGGAGCTGTTTTTT. It yields the protein CASSLVSGTNTGELFF.

J is TRBJ1-4 and V is TRBV6-6; weak D call: TRBD1 (6 bases). V lost 7 bases and J lost 8, with 23 bases in between. The CDR3 extends over 16 amino acids. The germline gives CDR1 MNHNY, CDR2 SVGAGI (reference sequence). CDR3 in DNA: TGTGCCAGCATTCTCCATACCGGGACACCCGGAGAAAAACTGTTTTTT. Its translation: CASILHTGTPGEKLFF.

This rearrangement joins TRBV29-1 to TRBJ2-5, with a weak D call TRBD1 (6 bases). Trimming stripped 3 bases from V and 9 bases from J, with 17 bases between. This CDR3 spans 13 amino acids. Germline V gene lookup returns CDR1 SQVTM and CDR2 ANQGSEA. CDR3 sequence reads: CSVEGHTNGAQYF. The CDR3 nucleotides are TGCAGCGTTGAGGGACACACAAACGGGGCCCAGTACTTC.

The chain is built from TRBV6-5 and TRBJ2-1; 9 bases agree with TRBD2. Germline V lookup: CDR1 MNHEY, CDR2 SVGAGI. The CDR3 spans 15 residues. Losses at the gene ends were 2 bases for V and 8 bases for J; bases not matched to a gene: 7. Here the CDR3 reads CASSYTGGRAHEQFF. DNA for the CDR3: TGTGCCAGCAGTTACACCGGCGGGAGGGCCCATGAGCAGTTCTTC.

The CDR3 region is CAWSPRNEKLFF. As DNA, the CDR3 is TGTGCCTGGAGTCCCCGGAATGAAAAACTGTTTTTT. This chain joins TRBV30 and TRBJ1-4; D remains ambiguous. The germline CDR1 and CDR2 sequences are GTSNPN and SVGIG (reference sequence). Trimming removed 2 bases from V and 5 bases from J, with 6 bases in between. The CDR3 is 12 residues long. The full variable domain, in which reference TRBV30 and TRBJ1-4 provide the parts outside the CDR3, is SQTIHQWPATLVQPVGSPLSLECTVEGTSNPNLYWYRQAAGRGLQLLFYSVGIGQISSEVPQNLSASRPQDRQFILSSKKLLLSDSGFYLCAWSPRNEKLFFGSGTQLSVL.

This chain links TRBV7-2 with TRBJ2-7; no definite D call. The V end was cut by 4 bases, the J end by 9 bases, with 19 bases between. The CDR3 runs to 14 residues. CDR1 is SGHTA and CDR2 is FQGNSA in the germline V gene. The CDR3 DNA sequence: TGTGCCAGCAGCTCCTACGTGGGCGAATCTGGGCAGTACTTC. Its translation is CASSSYVGESGQYF.

This sequence joins TRBV27 and TRBJ2-7, with TRBD2 matching over 7 bases. J lost 4 bases, V lost 5 bases, and 11 bases had no gene match. CDR1 is MNHEY, CDR2 SMNVEV, per germline (reference sequence). The CDR3 is 15 residues long. In DNA form, the CDR3 reads TGTGCCAGCAGTACCCGGGAGGTCGAATTTTACGAGCAGTACTTC. Amino acid sequence: CASSTREVEFYEQYF.

This clone has only one observation. The rearrangement uses TRBV7-2 and TRBJ2-3, with D perhaps being TRBD1 or TRBD2 (5 bases each). Trimming left V 1 base short and J 7 bases short, with 24 bases between. The germline V gene has CDR1 SGHTA and CDR2 FQGNSA. CDR3 length: 18 amino acids. The CDR3 sequence: CASSLGGPTGSIGYTQYF. CDR3 nucleotide sequence: TGTGCCAGCAGCTTAGGGGGCCCGACGGGGTCTATTGGGTATACGCAGTATTTT.

The chain combines TRBV11-2 with TRBJ1-1, with 12 nucleotides matching TRBD1. Per germline, CDR1 SGHAT and CDR2 FQNNGV. The CDR3 is 16 amino acids. J was trimmed by 6 bases and V by 1 base; bases with no gene match: 6. The CDR3 protein is CASSLVSGTGGPEAFF. The CDR3 DNA sequence: TGTGCCAGCAGCTTAGTTTCCGGGACAGGGGGCCCTGAAGCTTTCTTT.

Notes on this clone: Other DNA sequences from this sample encode an identical CDR3 as well. In DNA, the CDR3 is TGCGCCAGCAGCCAAGTGGGACTAGCGCAAGAGACCCAGTACTTC. This codes for CASSQVGLAQETQYF. The rearrangement links TRBV4-3 to TRBJ2-5; 10 positions agree with TRBD2. J was trimmed by 2 bases and V by 1 base; bases with no gene match: 1. Looked up from germline, CDR1 is LGHNA and CDR2 is YSLEER. The CDR3 loop spans 15 amino acids.

The chain carries TRBV27 and TRBJ2-5, with no clear D. CDR1 is MNHEY and CDR2 is SMNVEV in the germline V gene (reference sequence). The CDR3 has 15 amino acids. V gave up 2 bases and J gave up 5 bases, with 15 bases separating them. For the CDR3, the DNA is TGTGCCAGCAGTTTAGGTTCCGGTAGGGCTGAGACCCAGTACTTC. It yields the protein CASSLGSGRAETQYF.

The chain links TRBV10-3 to TRBJ2-7; TRBD1 matches 8 bases. The CDR3 spans 14 residues. The germline gives CDR1 ENHRY, CDR2 SYGVKD. The V segment lost 6 bases and the J segment 2 bases; nucleotides outside the gene matches: 6. The CDR3 DNA sequence: TGTGCCATCAGCGGACAGGGTAGGCCCTACGAGCAGTACTTC. Translated, it gives CAISGQGRPYEQYF.

This clone was picked up a small number of times. The chain links TRBV7-6 to TRBJ2-3; possible D gene TRBD2, 7 bases. The CDR3 sequence is 15 residues long. V shed 5 bases and J shed 3 bases, with 15 bases lying between them. CDR1 SGHVS and CDR2 FNYEAQ come from the germline V gene. In DNA, the CDR3 is TGTGCCAGCAGCCCAGAGGGGGGGGTGACAGATACGCAGTATTTT. Amino acids: CASSPEGGVTDTQYF.

The chain recombines TRBV7-3 with TRBJ2-1, with 7 bases identical to TRBD2. The CDR3 totals 15 residues. V shed 4 bases and J 5 bases; nucleotides not matched to a gene: 8. The germline V gene encodes CDR1 SGHTA and CDR2 FQGTGA. The CDR3 DNA reads as TGTGCCAGCAGCTCCAGCGGACTAGGAAACAATGAGCAGTTCTTC. This codes for CASSSSGLGNNEQFF.

This sequence joins TRBV4-3 and TRBJ1-5, with D maybe TRBD1 (5 bases). The V gene's germline CDR1 is LGHNA and CDR2 YSLEER. Trimming took 2 bases from V and 7 from J, leaving 15 bases between them. CDR3 length: 15 amino acids. CDR3 sequence (DNA): TGCGCCAGCAGCCAAAAGATGAGCGGGGGGCAGCCCCAGCATTTT. Protein sequence: CASSQKMSGGQPQHF.

DNA of the CDR3: TGTGCCAGCTCACCGGGGACAGGGGGATACACTGAAGCTTTCTTT. Residues: CASSPGTGGYTEAFF. The chain joins TRBV18 to TRBJ1-1, with 11 bases aligning to TRBD1. V dropped 3 bases and J dropped 3; count of bases not matched to a gene: 3. Germline loops: CDR1 KGHSH, CDR2 LQKENI. This CDR3 contains 15 residues.

V is TRBV30 and J is TRBJ2-5; possible D gene TRBD1, 6 bases. The CDR3 covers 11 residues. CDR1 is GTSNPN, CDR2 SVGIG, per germline (reference sequence). V shed 8 bases and J shed 1 base, with 8 bases lying between them. The chain's CDR3 is CAGGGQETQYF. The CDR3 bases are TGTGCCGGGGGCGGCCAAGAGACCCAGTACTTC.

This chain connects TRBV6-5 to TRBJ2-7; 7 bases line up with TRBD2. After removal of 4 bases from V and 3 bases from J, the junction contained 9 bases not matched to a gene. The germline gives CDR1 MNHEY, CDR2 SVGAGI. This CDR3 contains 15 residues. The CDR3 DNA follows: TGTGCCAGCAGTTCGGCAGGCGGGGGTATCTACGAGCAGTACTTC. Translated, it gives CASSSAGGGIYEQYF.

Comment on this clone: The junction does not match germline at one end; this may be a read error. The chain combines TRBV9 with TRBJ2-3; 10 bases fit TRBD1. The germline gives CDR1 SGDLS, CDR2 YYNGEE. There are 13 residues in the CDR3. The DNA for the CDR3 is TGTGCCAGCAGCGTAGACGGACAGGGGGGACCTACATTT. Residues: CASSVDGQGGPTF.